This is a list of T cell receptor beta chains from one sample in a study of blood T cell repertoires in COVID-19. Repertoires were generated with immunoSEQ multiplex PCR, while TCRdb's copy carries only in-frame clones and drops some. This table holds under 80,000 clones, more than 80% found once. Material: peripheral blood. Receptor source: an elderly woman with active COVID-19. The conserved cysteine and the conserved F or W are not part of the CDR3 here. Clone size is not always given. Where it is, it says once, few, many or a class for expanded clones.

TRBJ2-3 | TRBV28 | . | ASSDQRDTQY
TRBJ2-1 | TRBV5-6 | . | ASKGQGSLSGLNEQF
TRBJ2-3 | TRBV7-3 | . | ASSLLREGTDTQY
TRBJ1-1 | TRBV11-2 | once | ASSLDSTMNTEAF
TRBJ2-1 | TRBV30 | . | AWSETGGDNEQF
TRBJ1-2 | TRBV28 | . | ASRAGQGLHGYT
TRBJ1-2 | TRBV13 | . | ASSPSRTGTSGGYT
TRBJ2-7 | TRBV21-1 | . | ASSTGLAKTYEQY
TRBJ2-1 | TRBV7-6 | . | ASSPRLAEGVYEQF
TRBJ2-2 | TRBV18 | . | ASSPGTANTGELF
TRBJ2-3 | TRBV6-5 | few | ASSFSGRATDTQY
TRBJ2-1 | TRBV5-1 | . | ASSDSLPSYNEQF
TRBJ1-3 | TRBV28 | . | ASFPQNSGNTIY
TRBJ2-1 | TRBV5-6 | . | ASSLLGGANNEQF
TRBJ2-5 | TRBV6-6 | . | ASSAPGTKETQY
TRBJ1-3 | TRBV28 | once | ASSLPPGVSGNTIY
TRBJ1-5 | TRBV28 | . | ASSQGTDQPQH
TRBJ2-3 | TRBV7-9 | once | ASTGQGSTDTQY
TRBJ2-7 | TRBV2 | . | ATTGTGGGEQY
TRBJ2-1 | TRBV24-1 | . | ATSDGWTSGYNEQF
TRBJ1-5 | TRBV6-6 | . | ASSLRATGGRGNQPQH